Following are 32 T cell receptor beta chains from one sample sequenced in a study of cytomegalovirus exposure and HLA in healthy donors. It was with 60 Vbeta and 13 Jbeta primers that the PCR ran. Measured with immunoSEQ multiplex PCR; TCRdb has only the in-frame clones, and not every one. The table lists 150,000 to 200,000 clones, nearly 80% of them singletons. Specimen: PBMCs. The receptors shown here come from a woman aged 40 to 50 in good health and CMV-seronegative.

The CDR3 reads CASSLRDRGRGSYNEQFF. The DNA for the CDR3 is TGTGCCAGCAGCTTGCGGGACAGGGGGCGGGGCTCCTACAATGAGCAGTTCTTC. This sequence joins TRBV5-4 and TRBJ2-1, with 12 bases fitting TRBD1. In germline, CDR1 is SGHNT, CDR2 YYREEE (reference sequence). The CDR3 is made up of 18 amino acids. Losses at the gene ends were 1 base for V and 0 bases for J; bases not matched to a gene: 5. The full variable domain, rest sourced from reference TRBV5-4 and TRBJ2-1, is ETGVTQSPTHLIKTRGQQVTLRCSSQSGHNTVSWYQQALGQGPQFIFQYYREEENGRGNFPPRFSGLQFPNYSSELNVNALELDDSALYLCASSLRDRGRGSYNEQFFGPGTRLTVL.

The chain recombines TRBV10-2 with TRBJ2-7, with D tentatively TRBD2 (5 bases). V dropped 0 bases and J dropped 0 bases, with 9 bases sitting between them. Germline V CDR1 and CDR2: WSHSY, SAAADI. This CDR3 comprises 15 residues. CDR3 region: CASSESPGSSYEQYF. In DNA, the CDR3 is TGCGCCAGCAGTGAGTCCCCGGGGAGCTCCTACGAGCAGTACTTC.

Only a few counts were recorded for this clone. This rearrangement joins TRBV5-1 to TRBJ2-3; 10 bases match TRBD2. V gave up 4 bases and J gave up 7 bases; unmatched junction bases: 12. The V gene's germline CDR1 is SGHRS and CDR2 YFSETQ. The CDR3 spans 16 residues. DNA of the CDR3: TGCGCCAGCAGCGGCAAGGTGGCTAGCGGGGGATATACGCAGTATTTT. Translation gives CASSGKVASGGYTQYF.

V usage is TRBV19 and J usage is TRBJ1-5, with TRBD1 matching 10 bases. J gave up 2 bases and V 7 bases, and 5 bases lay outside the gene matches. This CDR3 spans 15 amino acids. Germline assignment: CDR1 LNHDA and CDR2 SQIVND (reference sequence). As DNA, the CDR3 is TGTGCCAGTACCGCAGGGACAGGGGGCAATCAGCCCCAGCATTTT. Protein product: CASTAGTGGNQPQHF. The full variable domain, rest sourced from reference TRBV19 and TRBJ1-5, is DGGITQSPKYLFRKEGQNVTLSCEQNLNHDAMYWYRQDPGQGLRLIYYSQIVNDFQKGDIAEGYSVSREKKESFPLTVTSAQKNPTAFYLCASTAGTGGNQPQHFGDGTRLSIL.

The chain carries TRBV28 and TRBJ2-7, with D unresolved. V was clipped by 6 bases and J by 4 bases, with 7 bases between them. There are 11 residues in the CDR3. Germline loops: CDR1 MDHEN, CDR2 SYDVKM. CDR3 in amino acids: CASSYSYEQYF. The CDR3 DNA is TGTGCCAGCAGCTACAGTTACGAGCAGTACTTC.

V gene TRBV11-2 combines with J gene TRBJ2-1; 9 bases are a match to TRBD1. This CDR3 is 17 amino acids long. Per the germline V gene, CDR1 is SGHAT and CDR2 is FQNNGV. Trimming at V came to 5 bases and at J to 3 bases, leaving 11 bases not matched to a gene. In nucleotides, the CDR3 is TGTGCCAGCAGCCCAGATTCGACAGGGGGGTTCTACAATGAGCAGTTCTTC. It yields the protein CASSPDSTGGFYNEQFF.

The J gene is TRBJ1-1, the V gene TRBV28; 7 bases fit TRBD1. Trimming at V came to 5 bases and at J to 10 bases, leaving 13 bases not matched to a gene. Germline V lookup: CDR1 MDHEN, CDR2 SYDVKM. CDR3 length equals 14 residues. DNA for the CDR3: TGTGCCAGCAGTCCCGCAGGACAGGCCGGGGGAGCTTTCTTT. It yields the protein CASSPAGQAGGAFF.

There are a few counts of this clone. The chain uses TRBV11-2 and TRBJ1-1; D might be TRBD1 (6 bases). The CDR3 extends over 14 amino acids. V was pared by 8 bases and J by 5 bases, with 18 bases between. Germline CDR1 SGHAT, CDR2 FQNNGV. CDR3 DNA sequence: TGTGCCAGCTCCCCCCGACAGGCTGGAACTGAAGCTTTCTTT. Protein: CASSPRQAGTEAFF.

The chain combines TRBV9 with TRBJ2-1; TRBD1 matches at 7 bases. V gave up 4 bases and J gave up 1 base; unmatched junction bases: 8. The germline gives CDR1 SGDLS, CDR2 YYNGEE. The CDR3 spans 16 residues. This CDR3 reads CASSNPRDSSYNEQFF. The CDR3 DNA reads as TGTGCCAGCAGCAATCCACGGGACAGTTCCTACAATGAGCAGTTCTTC.

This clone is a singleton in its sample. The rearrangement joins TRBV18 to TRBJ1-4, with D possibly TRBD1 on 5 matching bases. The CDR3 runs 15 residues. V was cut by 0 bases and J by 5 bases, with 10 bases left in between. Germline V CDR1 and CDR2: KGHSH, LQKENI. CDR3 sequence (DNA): TGTGCCAGCTCACCACCTGGAGGGGAGAATGAAAAACTGTTTTTT. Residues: CASSPPGGENEKLFF.

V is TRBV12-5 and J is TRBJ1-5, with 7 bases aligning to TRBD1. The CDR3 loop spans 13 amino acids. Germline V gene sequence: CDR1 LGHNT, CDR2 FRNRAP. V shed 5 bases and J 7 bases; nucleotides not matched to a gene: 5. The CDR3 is CASGDRVGQPQHF. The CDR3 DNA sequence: TGTGCTAGTGGTGACAGGGTCGGGCAGCCCCAGCATTTT.

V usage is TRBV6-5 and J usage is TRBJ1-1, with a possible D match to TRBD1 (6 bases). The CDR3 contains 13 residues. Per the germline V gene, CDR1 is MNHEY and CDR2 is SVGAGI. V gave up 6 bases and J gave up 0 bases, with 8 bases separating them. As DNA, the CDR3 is TGTGCCAGCAGGCAGGGGATGAACACTGAAGCTTTCTTT. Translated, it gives CASRQGMNTEAFF.

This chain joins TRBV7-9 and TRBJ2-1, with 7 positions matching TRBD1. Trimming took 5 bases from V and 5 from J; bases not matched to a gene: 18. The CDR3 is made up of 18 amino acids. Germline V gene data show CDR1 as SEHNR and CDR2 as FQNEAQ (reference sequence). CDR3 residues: CASSEPGQLVPIDNEQFF. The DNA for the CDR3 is TGTGCCAGCAGCGAGCCGGGACAGTTAGTCCCAATCGACAATGAGCAGTTCTTC.

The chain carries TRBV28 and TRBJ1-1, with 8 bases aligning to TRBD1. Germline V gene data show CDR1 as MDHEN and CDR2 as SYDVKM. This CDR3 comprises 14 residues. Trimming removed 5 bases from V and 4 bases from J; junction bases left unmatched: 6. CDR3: CASSNRGGGTEAFF. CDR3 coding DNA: TGTGCCAGCAGTAACAGGGGGGGTGGCACTGAAGCTTTCTTT.

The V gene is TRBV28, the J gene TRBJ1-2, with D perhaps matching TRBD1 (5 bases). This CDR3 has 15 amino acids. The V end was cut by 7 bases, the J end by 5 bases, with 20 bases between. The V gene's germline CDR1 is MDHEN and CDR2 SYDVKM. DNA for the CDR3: TGTGCCAGCACTTCCGCCCTCCAGGGTAGATATGGCTACACCTTC. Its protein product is CASTSALQGRYGYTF.

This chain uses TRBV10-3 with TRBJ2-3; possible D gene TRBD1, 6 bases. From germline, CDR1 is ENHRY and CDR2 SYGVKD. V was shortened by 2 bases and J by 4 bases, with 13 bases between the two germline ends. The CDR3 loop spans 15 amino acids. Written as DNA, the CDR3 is TGTGCCATCAGTGAGGGGACACGAGAACCAGATACGCAGTATTTT. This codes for CAISEGTREPDTQYF.

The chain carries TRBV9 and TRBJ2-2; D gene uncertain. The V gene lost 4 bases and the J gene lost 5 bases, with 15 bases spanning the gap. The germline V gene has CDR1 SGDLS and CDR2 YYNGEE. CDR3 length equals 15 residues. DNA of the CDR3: TGTGCCAGCAGCAGTATTTCAGGAACAACCGGGGAGCTGTTTTTT. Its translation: CASSSISGTTGELFF.

CDR3 in DNA: TGTGCCAGCAGTGTCGTACTAAGGAACACTGAAGCTTTCTTT. Translating gives CASSVVLRNTEAFF. This chain links TRBV2 with TRBJ1-1; D remains ambiguous. V was cut by 4 bases and J by 1 base, with 10 bases left in between. This CDR3 contains 14 residues. Looked up from germline, CDR1 is SNHLY and CDR2 is FYNNEI.

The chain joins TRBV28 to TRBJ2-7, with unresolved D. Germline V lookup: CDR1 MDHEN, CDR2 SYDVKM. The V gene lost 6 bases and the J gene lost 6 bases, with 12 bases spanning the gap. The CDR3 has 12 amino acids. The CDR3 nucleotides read TGTGCCAGCAGCCGTAGACAACGCGAGCAGTACTTC. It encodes CASSRRQREQYF.

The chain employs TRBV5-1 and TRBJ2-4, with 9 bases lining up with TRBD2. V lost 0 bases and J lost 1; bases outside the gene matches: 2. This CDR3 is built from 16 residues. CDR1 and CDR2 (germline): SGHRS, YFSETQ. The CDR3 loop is CASSLEAGGAKNIQYF. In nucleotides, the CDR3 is TGCGCCAGCAGCTTGGAGGCGGGAGGGGCCAAAAACATTCAGTACTTC.

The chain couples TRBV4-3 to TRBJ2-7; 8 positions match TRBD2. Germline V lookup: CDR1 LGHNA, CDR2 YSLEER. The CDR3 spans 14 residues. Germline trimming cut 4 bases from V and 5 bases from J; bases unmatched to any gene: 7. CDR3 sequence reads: CASSPDSGLDEQYF. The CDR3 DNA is TGCGCCAGCAGCCCAGACTCGGGACTAGACGAGCAGTACTTC.

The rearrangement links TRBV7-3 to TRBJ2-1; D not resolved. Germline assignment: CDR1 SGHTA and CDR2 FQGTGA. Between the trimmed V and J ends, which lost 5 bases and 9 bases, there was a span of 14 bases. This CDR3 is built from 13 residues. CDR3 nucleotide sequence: TGTGCCAGCAGCCAGACAATGATGGGTGAGCAGTTCTTC. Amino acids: CASSQTMMGEQFF.

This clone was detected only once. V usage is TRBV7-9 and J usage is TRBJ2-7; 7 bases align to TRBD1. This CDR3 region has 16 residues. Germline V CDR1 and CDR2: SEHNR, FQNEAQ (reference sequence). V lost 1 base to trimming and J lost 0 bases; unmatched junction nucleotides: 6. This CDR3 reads CASSLGYGTVSYEQYF. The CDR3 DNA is TGTGCCAGCAGCTTAGGGTACGGGACAGTCTCCTACGAGCAGTACTTC.

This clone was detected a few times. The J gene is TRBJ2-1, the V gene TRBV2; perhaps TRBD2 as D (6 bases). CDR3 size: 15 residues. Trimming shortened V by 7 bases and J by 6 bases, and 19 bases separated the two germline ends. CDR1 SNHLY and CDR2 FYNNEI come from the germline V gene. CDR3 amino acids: CASTAGQTWTNEQFF. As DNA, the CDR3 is TGTGCCAGCACGGCGGGGCAAACTTGGACCAATGAGCAGTTCTTC.

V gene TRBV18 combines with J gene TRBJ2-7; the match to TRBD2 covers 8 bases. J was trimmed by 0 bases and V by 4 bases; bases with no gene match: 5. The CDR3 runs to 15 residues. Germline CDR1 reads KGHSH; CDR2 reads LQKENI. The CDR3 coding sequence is TGTGCCAGCTCACAAACTAGCGGCAGCTCCTACGAGCAGTACTTC. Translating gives CASSQTSGSSYEQYF.

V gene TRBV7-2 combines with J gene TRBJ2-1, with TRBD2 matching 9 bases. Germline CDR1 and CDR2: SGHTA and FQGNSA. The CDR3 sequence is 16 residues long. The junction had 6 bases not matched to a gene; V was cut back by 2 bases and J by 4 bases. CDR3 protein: CASSLSTAGGYNEQFF. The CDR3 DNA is TGTGCCAGCAGCTTAAGCACAGCGGGAGGTTACAATGAGCAGTTCTTC. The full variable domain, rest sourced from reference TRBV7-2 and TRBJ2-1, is GAGVSQSPSNKVTEKGKDVELRCDPISGHTALYWYRQSLGQGLEFLIYFQGNSAPDKSGLPSDRFSAERTGGSVSTLTIQRTQQEDSAVYLCASSLSTAGGYNEQFFGPGTRLTVL.

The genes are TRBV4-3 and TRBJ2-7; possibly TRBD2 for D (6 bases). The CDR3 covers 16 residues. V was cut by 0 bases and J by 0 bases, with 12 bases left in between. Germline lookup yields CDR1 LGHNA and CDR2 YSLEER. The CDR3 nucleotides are TGCGCCAGCAGCCAAGATGGGACTCCGTACTCCTACGAGCAGTACTTC. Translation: CASSQDGTPYSYEQYF.

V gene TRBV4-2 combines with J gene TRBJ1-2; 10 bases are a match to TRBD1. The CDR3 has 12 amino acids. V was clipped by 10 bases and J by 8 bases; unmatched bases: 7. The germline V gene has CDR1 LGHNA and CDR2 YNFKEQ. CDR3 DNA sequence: TGTGCCACGACGGGGACAGGGGAAGGCTACACCTTC. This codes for CATTGTGEGYTF.

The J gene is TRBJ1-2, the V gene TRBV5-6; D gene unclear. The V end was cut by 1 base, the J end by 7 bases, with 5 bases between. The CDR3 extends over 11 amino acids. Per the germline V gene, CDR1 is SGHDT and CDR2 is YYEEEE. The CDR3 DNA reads TGTGCCAGCAGCTTGTCCGGTGGCTACACCTTC. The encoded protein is CASSLSGGYTF. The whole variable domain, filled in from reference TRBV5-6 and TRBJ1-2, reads DAGVTQSPTHLIKTRGQQVTLRCSPKSGHDTVSWYQQALGQGPQFIFQYYEEEERQRGNFPDRFSGHQFPNYSSELNVNALLLGDSALYLCASSLSGGYTFGSGTRLTVV.

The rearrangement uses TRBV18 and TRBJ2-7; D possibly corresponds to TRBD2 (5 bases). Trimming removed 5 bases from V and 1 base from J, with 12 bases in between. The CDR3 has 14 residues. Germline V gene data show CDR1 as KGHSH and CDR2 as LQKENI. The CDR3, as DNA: TGTGCCAGCTCAGCCGGAGGATCTTCCTACGAGCAGTACTTC. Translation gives CASSAGGSSYEQYF.

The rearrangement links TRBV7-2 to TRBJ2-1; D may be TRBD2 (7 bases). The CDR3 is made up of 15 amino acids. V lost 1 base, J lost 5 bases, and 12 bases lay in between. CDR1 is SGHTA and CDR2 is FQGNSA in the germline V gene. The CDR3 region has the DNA TGTGCCAGCAGCTTAGGGGGGGGGCACCACAATGAGCAGTTCTTC. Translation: CASSLGGGHHNEQFF. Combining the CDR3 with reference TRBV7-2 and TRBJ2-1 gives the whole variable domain GAGVSQSPSNKVTEKGKDVELRCDPISGHTALYWYRQSLGQGLEFLIYFQGNSAPDKSGLPSDRFSAERTGGSVSTLTIQRTQQEDSAVYLCASSLGGGHHNEQFFGPGTRLTVL.

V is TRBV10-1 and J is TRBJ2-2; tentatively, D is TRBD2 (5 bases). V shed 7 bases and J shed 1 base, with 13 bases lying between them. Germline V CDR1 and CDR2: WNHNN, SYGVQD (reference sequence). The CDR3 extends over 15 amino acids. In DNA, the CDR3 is TGCGCCAGCACCCGCGGCGGGCTGAACACCGGGGAGCTGTTTTTT. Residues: CASTRGGLNTGELFF.